What follows describes a single TCR beta chain. Its antigen remains unidentified. These data are taken from a study of cytomegalovirus exposure and HLA in healthy donors. Regarding the study as a whole: It was only CMV serostatus that was available as immune exposure information.

PCR employed 60 Vbeta and 13 Jbeta primers. TCRdb keeps only in-frame clones here, not all; method: immunoSEQ multiplex PCR. The sample consists of roughly 200,000 clones, roughly 85% of them appearing once. Donors in the study were healthy people who gave bone marrow. Despite likely unrecorded immune exposures, the donors were nominally healthy at the time of sampling. Sequences were obtained from PBMCs. The source is a woman aged 30 to 39 in good health and CMV-seropositive.

DNA of the CDR3: TGTGCCAGCAGTTCCGCCCCGGGACAGGGGGGATTTACGTCCTACGAGCAGTACTTC. This codes for CASSSAPGQGGFTSYEQYF. This chain links TRBV27 with TRBJ2-7, with 11 bases that match TRBD1. V lost 4 bases and J lost 1; bases outside the gene matches: 15. Germline V gives CDR1 MNHEY, CDR2 SMNVEV (reference sequence). The length of the CDR3 is 19 residues.